This is a list of T cell receptor beta chains from one sample in a study of cytomegalovirus exposure and HLA in healthy donors. TCRdb's copy holds only in-frame clones and misses some; the assay was immunoSEQ multiplex PCR. The sample lists approximately 160,000 clones; 68% were seen once. The sample was PBMCs. The origin of the receptors is a man between 45 and 60 years old in good health and CMV-seronegative. Each CDR3 is given without its conserved first and last residue. Rows may omit the clone size; those that give it use once, few, many or a size class.

ASSLGGQGVSSGNTIY | - | TRBJ1-3 | TRBV7-2
ASSPWGTRSEQY | - | TRBJ2-7 | TRBV28
ASSPGTAYNEQF | - | TRBJ2-1 | TRBV14
ASSGAGGYGYT | - | TRBJ1-2 | TRBV6-1
ASSDDRVMNTEAF | - | TRBJ1-1 | TRBV6-1
ASSREGHLLYQETQY | - | TRBJ2-5 | TRBV7-6
ATSARTEANYGYT | - | TRBJ1-2 | TRBV15
ASSNTNRNINYGYT | - | TRBJ1-2 | TRBV5-6
ASRPTGEINQPQH | - | TRBJ1-5 | TRBV5-1
ASSLVRGMNTEAF | - | TRBJ1-1 | TRBV4-1
ASSLGEIPNSPLH | - | TRBJ1-6 | TRBV5-1
ASTYTGELF | - | TRBJ2-2 | TRBV19
ASSYSGQGRAKTQY | - | TRBJ2-5 | TRBV6-5
ASTQAGNYGYT | once | TRBJ1-2 | TRBV19
ASSYSSSGNTIY | - | TRBJ1-3 | TRBV28
ASSVAPSGGAEQY | - | TRBJ2-7 | TRBV9
SVNTNPYGYT | few | TRBJ1-2 | TRBV29-1
SVEGGGAGARTQY | - | TRBJ2-5 | TRBV29-1
ASSLGTSSSYEQY | - | TRBJ2-7 | TRBV7-2
ATSRDPPGSGYKAF | - | TRBJ1-1 | TRBV15
ASSLSGIYEQY | - | TRBJ2-7 | TRBV7-9
ASSPSPGTENTGELF | once | TRBJ2-2 | TRBV5-4
ASSVVSDTEAF | - | TRBJ1-1 | TRBV9